This T cell receptor (beta chain) was recovered during a study of cytomegalovirus exposure and HLA in healthy donors. General study findings and limits: Sequence variants that were highly shared formed a cluster that was likely a sequencing artifact. A missense variant in DCLRE1C was later tied to TCR beta V- and J-gene trimming. Later analysis found that TCR beta chains associated with HLA were more clonally expanded than other, equally common chains.

With regard to this clone: Its specificity is not known.

Primers: 60 Vbeta forward and 13 Jbeta reverse. Method: immunoSEQ multiplex PCR; TCRdb's copy keeps in-frame clones and lacks some. This sample has approximately 210,000 clones, with roughly 73% found just once. This TCR derives from a woman aged 30 to 39 in good health and CMV-seropositive. Sequenced material: PBMCs.

The CDR3 DNA follows: TGTGCCAGCTCACCAGGTCGACAGAACACTGAAGCTTTCTTT. Amino acid sequence: CASSPGRQNTEAFF. The chain links TRBV18 to TRBJ1-1; D is unresolved. This CDR3 is 14 amino acids long. Trimming shortened V by 2 bases and J by 1 base, and 8 bases separated the two germline ends. Germline lookup yields CDR1 KGHSH and CDR2 LQKENI.